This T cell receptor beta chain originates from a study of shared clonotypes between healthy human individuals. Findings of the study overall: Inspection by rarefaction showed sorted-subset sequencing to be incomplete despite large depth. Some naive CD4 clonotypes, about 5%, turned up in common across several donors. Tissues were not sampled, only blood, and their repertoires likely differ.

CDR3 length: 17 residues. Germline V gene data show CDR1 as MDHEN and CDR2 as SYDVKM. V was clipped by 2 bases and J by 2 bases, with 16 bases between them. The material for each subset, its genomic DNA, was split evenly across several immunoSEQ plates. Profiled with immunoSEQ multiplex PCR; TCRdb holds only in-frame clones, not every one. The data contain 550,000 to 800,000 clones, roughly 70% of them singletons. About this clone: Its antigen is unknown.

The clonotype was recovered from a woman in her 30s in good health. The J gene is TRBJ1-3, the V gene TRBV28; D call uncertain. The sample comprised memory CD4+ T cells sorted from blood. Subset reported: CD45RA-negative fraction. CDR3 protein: CASSLHDRGRTGNTIYF. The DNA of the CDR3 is TGTGCCAGCAGTTTACATGATCGAGGGCGAACTGGAAACACCATATATTTT.